The 29 T cell receptor beta chains listed next were all sequenced from one sample in a study of blood T cells in healthy people across ages. Together with a sample-barcoded 5' primer, a J-beta primer mix was included in a second PCR lasting roughly 6 to 12 cycles. In TCRdb, the 5' RACE reads were re-called with MiXCR into one record per CDR3 protein. The table includes around 1,800,000 distinct CDR3 sequences, about 39% detected once. The specimen sequenced was blood. The source of these receptors is a human donor in good health.

This chain joins TRBV5-1 and TRBJ2-3; 7 positions agree with TRBD1. The germline CDR1 and CDR2 sequences are SGHRS and YFSETQ. The junction had 5 bases not matched to a gene; V was cut back by 4 bases and J by 6 bases. The CDR3 has 13 residues. The chain's CDR3 is CASSLDRDDTQYF. In DNA form, the CDR3 reads TGCGCCAGCAGCCTTGACAGGGATGATACGCAGTATTTT. Supplemented by reference TRBV5-1 and TRBJ2-3, the full variable domain reads KAGVTQTPRYLIKTRGQQVTLSCSPISGHRSVSWYQQTPGQGLQFLFEYFSETQRNKGNFPGRFSGRQFSNSRSEMNVSTLELGDSALYLCASSLDRDDTQYFGPGTRLTVL.

The chain employs TRBV21-1 and TRBJ2-5. TRBV21-1 is given as a pseudogene. The CDR3 has 16 residues. Here the CDR3 DNA reads TGTGCCAGCAGCAAAGAGGACCCGAGAGTCCAAGAGACCCAGTACTTC. Protein sequence: CASSKEDPRVQETQYF.

The rearrangement links TRBV4-1 to TRBJ2-1; 14 positions agree with TRBD2. Germline lookup yields CDR1 MGHRA and CDR2 YSYEKL. The length of the CDR3 is 19 residues. With 4 bases clipped from V and 0 bases from J, the junction kept 8 bases outside the gene matches. The CDR3 region is CASSPGGLAGGRSYNEQFF. In DNA, the CDR3 is TGCGCCAGCAGCCCCGGAGGACTAGCGGGGGGACGCTCCTACAATGAGCAGTTCTTC.

On this clonotype: A read error is likely, as this CDR3 ends without the conserved phenylalanine or tryptophan. CDR3: CAGSLESGGANEQFV. The CDR3 DNA follows: TGTGCCGGCAGCTTGGAGAGCGGGGGGGCGAATGAGCAGTTCGTC. The chain uses TRBV5-6 and TRBJ2-1; 10 bases are a match to TRBD2. CDR1 and CDR2 (germline): SGHDT, YYEEEE. The CDR3 runs to 15 residues.

The sample holds a few counts of this clonotype. The J gene is TRBJ2-5, the V gene TRBV6-1; 10 bases agree with TRBD2. CDR1 and CDR2 from the germline V gene are MNHNS and SASEGT. V dropped 5 bases and J dropped 0; count of bases not matched to a gene: 12. The CDR3 loop spans 18 amino acids. CDR3 in amino acids: CASSIRLAGDSNQETQYF. DNA for the CDR3: TGTGCCAGCAGTATTCGCCTAGCGGGAGACTCAAACCAAGAGACCCAGTACTTC.

The count of this clonotype is one. This sequence joins TRBV12-3 or TRBV12-4 and TRBJ1-1, with no clear D. V gave up 5 bases and J gave up 1 base, with 11 bases separating them. The CDR3 has 14 residues. For the CDR3, the DNA is TGTGCCAGCAGTGAAAGGACGGGGAACACTGAAGCTTTCTTT. It yields the protein CASSERTGNTEAFF.

This sequence joins TRBV4-1 and TRBJ2-7; 10 bases are shared with TRBD2. Germline-derived CDR1 and CDR2 are MGHRA and YSYEKL. There are 15 residues in the CDR3. V dropped 5 bases and J dropped 4; count of bases not matched to a gene: 8. In nucleotides, the CDR3 is TGCGCCAGCAGCGTGGGTAGCGGGGGGTTGTACGAGCAGTACTTC. Residues: CASSVGSGGLYEQYF.

The table lists this clonotype with a few counts. The chain is built from TRBV7-2 and TRBJ2-5, with D possibly TRBD2 on 6 matching bases. Per the germline V gene, CDR1 is SGHTA and CDR2 is FQGNSA. The V end lost 4 bases, the J end lost 11 bases, and 17 bases lay between the germline ends. The CDR3 has 13 amino acids. This CDR3 is CASSSGTPNEQYF. The CDR3 DNA sequence: TGTGCCAGCAGCTCCGGGACTCCGAATGAGCAGTACTTC.

With respect to this clonotype: Its ends do not fully match the called genes, so a read error is possible. The genes are TRBV24-1 and TRBJ2-1; D ambiguous. CDR1 is KGHDR, CDR2 SFDVKD, per germline. The CDR3 contains 16 residues. The CDR3 spells CAPSALGRGPYNEQFF. The CDR3 DNA reads as TGTGCCCCCAGTGCGCTAGGACGTGGCCCTTACAATGAGCAGTTCTTC.

There are a few counts of this clonotype. This chain links TRBV4-2 with TRBJ1-1; D is ambiguous. The CDR3 is 13 amino acids. V lost 5 bases to trimming and J lost 0 bases, with 7 bases between them. Looked up from germline, CDR1 is LGHNA and CDR2 is YNFKEQ. CDR3 DNA: TGTGCCAGCAGCGGGATTATGAACACTGAAGCTTTCTTT. Encoded protein: CASSGIMNTEAFF.

The genes are TRBV6-5 and TRBJ2-3, with unresolved D. V shed 7 bases and J shed 8 bases, with 22 bases lying between them. CDR1 is MNHEY and CDR2 is SVGAGI in the germline V gene. The CDR3 covers 15 residues. The DNA of the CDR3 is TGTGCCAGCAAACCCCCGCTGGGCCGGAGAGGTACGCAGTATTTT. Amino acids: CASKPPLGRRGTQYF.

The V gene is TRBV29-1, the J gene TRBJ2-5, with D hard to call. The V end was cut by 2 bases, the J end by 2 bases, with 12 bases between. The germline V gene encodes CDR1 SQVTM and CDR2 ANQGSEA. This CDR3 contains 14 residues. The CDR3 here is CSVELRPSQETQYF. The CDR3 DNA is TGCAGCGTTGAACTTAGACCGTCACAAGAGACCCAGTACTTC. Full variable domain (remainder filled in from reference TRBV29-1 and TRBJ2-5): SAVISQKPSRDICQRGTSLTIQCQVDSQVTMMFWYRQQPGQSLTLIATANQGSEATYESGFVIDKFPISRPNLTFSTLTVSNMSPEDSSIYLCSVELRPSQETQYFGPGTRLLVL.

This clonotype has only one observation. The gene calls are TRBV7-9 and TRBJ1-6, with 9 bases identical to TRBD1. The CDR3 loop spans 15 amino acids. Unmatched junction bases numbered 9, after V lost 5 bases and J lost 10 bases. The germline gives CDR1 SEHNR, CDR2 FQNEAQ (reference sequence). CDR3 bases: TGTGCCAGCAGCCAGAACCGGGACAGGGAATCACCCCTCCACTTT. It encodes CASSQNRDRESPLHF.

This clonotype has only a few counts. The gene calls are TRBV6-6 and TRBJ1-5; 8 bases fit TRBD1. Germline CDR1 is MNHNY and CDR2 is SVGAGI (reference sequence). V was clipped by 5 bases and J by 5 bases; unmatched bases: 8. The CDR3 length is 15 residues. The CDR3 here is CASSPPDRDYQPQHF. The CDR3 DNA sequence: TGTGCCAGCAGTCCTCCGGACAGGGACTATCAGCCCCAGCATTTT.

This clonotype has just a few counts. V usage is TRBV7-2 and J usage is TRBJ1-1, with 12 bases lining up with TRBD1. V lost 4 bases, J lost 6 bases, and 12 bases stayed unmatched. The CDR3 runs to 17 residues. The germline CDR1 and CDR2 sequences are SGHTA and FQGNSA. The CDR3 sequence is CASSYTVPGQGAAEAFF. CDR3 DNA sequence: TGTGCCAGCAGCTACACAGTCCCGGGACAGGGGGCGGCTGAAGCTTTCTTT.

This clonotype appeared a single time. This chain links TRBV5-6 with TRBJ1-2, with a tentative D call TRBD1 (5 bases). V was cut by 2 bases and J by 8 bases, with 10 bases left in between. The V gene's germline CDR1 is SGHDT and CDR2 YYEEEE. The CDR3 consists of 12 residues. CDR3 loop: CASSFDSEGYTF. The CDR3 region has the DNA TGTGCCAGCAGCTTCGACAGTGAGGGCTACACCTTC.

This clonotype was counted at least ten times. This rearrangement joins TRBV20-1 to TRBJ1-2; 8 nucleotides line up with TRBD1. V shed 6 bases and J 4 bases; nucleotides not matched to a gene: 7. The CDR3 spans 13 residues. Germline assignment: CDR1 DFQATT and CDR2 SNEGSKA (reference sequence). This chain's CDR3 is CSADRQGPYGYTF. The CDR3 DNA reads TGCAGTGCCGACAGACAGGGGCCCTATGGCTACACCTTC.

The genes are TRBV28 and TRBJ1-5; D gene unclear. The ends were cut back, 5 bases at V and 6 bases at J, with 8 bases in the middle. The CDR3 sequence is 12 residues long. CDR1 and CDR2 (germline): MDHEN, SYDVKM. The CDR3 here is CASSEPPQPQHF. Written as DNA, the CDR3 is TGTGCCAGCAGTGAGCCCCCTCAGCCCCAGCATTTT.

This clonotype was counted between two and nine times. This chain joins TRBV14 and TRBJ1-2; no firm D call. Germline values: CDR1 SGHDN, CDR2 FVKESK. The CDR3 contains 15 residues. Trimming left V 0 bases short and J 0 bases short, with 8 bases between. CDR3 nucleotides: TGTGCCAGCAGCCAAGATATCGCCACTAACTATGGCTACACCTTC. Translation gives CASSQDIATNYGYTF.

This clonotype was seen a few times. V usage is TRBV20-1 and J usage is TRBJ1-6; D is uncertain. CDR3 length equals 16 residues. The germline V and J ends were trimmed by 0 bases and 7 bases, with 16 bases remaining between them. From germline, CDR1 is DFQATT and CDR2 SNEGSKA (reference sequence). CDR3: CSARDSGNPTNSPLHF. The CDR3 DNA is TGCAGTGCTAGAGATTCAGGCAACCCCACCAATTCACCCCTCCACTTT.

The chain joins TRBV27 to TRBJ2-3; D uncertain. The germline V gene encodes CDR1 MNHEY and CDR2 SMNVEV (reference sequence). The CDR3 sequence is 14 residues long. The V end was cut by 6 bases, the J end by 5 bases, with 15 bases between. The CDR3 is CASSHRAAEDTQYF. CDR3 nucleotide sequence: TGTGCCAGCAGCCACCGTGCAGCTGAAGATACGCAGTATTTT.

The V and J genes are TRBV20-1 and TRBJ2-1, with D possibly being TRBD2 (6 bases). CDR3 length: 14 amino acids. CDR1 is DFQATT, CDR2 SNEGSKA, per germline (reference sequence). V was pared by 5 bases and J by 8 bases, with 19 bases between. CDR3 nucleotide sequence: TGCAGTGCTGCGACGGGGGTTTTAACCGATGAGCAGTTCTTC. Protein product: CSAATGVLTDEQFF.

CDR3 DNA sequence: TGTGCCAGCAGCCGCACTCCAACACAAGAGACCCAGTACTTC. Its protein is CASSRTPTQETQYF. This chain links TRBV11-2 with TRBJ2-5; no definite D call. CDR3 length: 14 residues. Trimming removed 5 bases at V and 2 bases at J, with 12 bases between. CDR1 SGHAT and CDR2 FQNNGV come from the germline V gene.

This clonotype was picked up a small number of times. The chain recombines TRBV15 with TRBJ2-7; D might be TRBD1 or TRBD2, each matching 6 bases. V gave up 2 bases and J gave up 5 bases, with 16 bases separating them. The germline CDR1 and CDR2 sequences are LNHNV and YYDKDF (reference sequence). This CDR3 is built from 15 residues. This CDR3 is CATSRRGDTQNEQYF. In DNA form, the CDR3 reads TGTGCCACCAGCAGACGCGGGGACACCCAAAACGAGCAGTACTTC. The full variable domain, rest sourced from reference TRBV15 and TRBJ2-7, is DAMVIQNPRYQVTQFGKPVTLSCSQTLNHNVMYWYQQKSSQAPKLLFHYYDKDFNNEADTPDNFQSRRPNTSFCFLDIRSPGLGDTAMYLCATSRRGDTQNEQYFGPGTRLTVT.

The chain couples TRBV7-2 to TRBJ1-2, with D perhaps TRBD1 (5 bases). Germline V gene lookup returns CDR1 SGHTA and CDR2 FQGNSA. V was pared by 5 bases and J by 3 bases, with 19 bases between. The CDR3 is 16 residues long. CDR3: CASSLGGGDYDYGYTF. Here the CDR3 DNA reads TGTGCCAGCAGCCTAGGTGGCGGGGACTATGACTATGGCTACACCTTC.

This clonotype was observed once. The rearrangement uses TRBV7-2 and TRBJ2-5, with a possible D match to TRBD1 (5 bases). Trimming removed 0 bases at V and 0 bases at J, with 14 bases between. The germline gives CDR1 SGHTA, CDR2 FQGNSA. The CDR3 is 17 residues long. CDR3 coding DNA: TGTGCCAGCAGCTTAGCGCCGGACATGATGGACCAAGAGACCCAGTACTTC. Translated: CASSLAPDMMDQETQYF.

The chain couples TRBV7-2 to TRBJ1-6; 9 bases match TRBD1. Germline V gene sequence: CDR1 SGHTA, CDR2 FQGNSA. The V and J ends lost 3 bases and 2 bases, in that order; junction bases with no gene match: 5. The CDR3 extends over 17 amino acids. The CDR3: CASSLDRQGAYNSPLHF. CDR3 coding DNA: TGTGCCAGCAGCTTGGATCGACAGGGGGCCTATAATTCACCCCTCCACTTT. Complete variable domain (other parts from reference TRBV7-2 and TRBJ1-6): GAGVSQSPSNKVTEKGKDVELRCDPISGHTALYWYRQSLGQGLEFLIYFQGNSAPDKSGLPSDRFSAERTGGSVSTLTIQRTQQEDSAVYLCASSLDRQGAYNSPLHFGNGTRLTVT.

The chain has TRBV7-9 and TRBJ2-4; D is tentatively TRBD1 or TRBD2 (5 bases each). Germline V gene lookup returns CDR1 SEHNR and CDR2 FQNEAQ (reference sequence). Trimming took off 1 base at V and 7 bases at J, with 17 bases between the two ends. CDR3 length: 16 residues. CDR3 bases: TGTGCCAGCAGCTTAGGCGCCCCGGCAGGGAGCAACATTCAGTACTTC. Its protein is CASSLGAPAGSNIQYF.

The J gene is TRBJ2-5, the V gene TRBV20-1; 8 bases map to TRBD2. The CDR3 runs to 13 residues. Germline CDR1 DFQATT, CDR2 SNEGSKA (reference sequence). V lost 7 bases and J lost 5; bases outside the gene matches: 9. In DNA form, the CDR3 reads TGCAGTGTGGGGCGGGGGGTACGGGAGACCCAGTACTTC. Translation: CSVGRGVRETQYF.